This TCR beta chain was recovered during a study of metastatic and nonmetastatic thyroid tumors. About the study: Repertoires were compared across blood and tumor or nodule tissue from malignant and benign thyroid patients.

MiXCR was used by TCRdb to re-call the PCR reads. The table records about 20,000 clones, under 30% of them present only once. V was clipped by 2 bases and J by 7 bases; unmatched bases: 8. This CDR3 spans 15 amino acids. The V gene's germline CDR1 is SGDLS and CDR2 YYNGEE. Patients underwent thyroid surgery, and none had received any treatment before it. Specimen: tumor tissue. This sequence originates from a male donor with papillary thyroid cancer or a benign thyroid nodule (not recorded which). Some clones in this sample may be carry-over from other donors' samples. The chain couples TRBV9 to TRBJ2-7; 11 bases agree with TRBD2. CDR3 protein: CASSVTGTSGVEQYF. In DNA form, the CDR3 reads TGTGCCAGCAGCGTTACCGGGACTAGCGGCGTGGAGCAGTACTTC. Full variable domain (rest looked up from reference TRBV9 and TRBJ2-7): DSGVTQTPKHLITATGQRVTLRCSPRSGDLSVYWYQQSLDQGLQFLIQYYNGEERAKGNILERFSAQQFPDLHSELNLSSLELGDSALYFCASSVTGTSGVEQYFGPGTRLTVT.